The 10 T cell receptor beta chains below come from one sample, sequenced in a study of neoadjuvant anti-PD-1 for oral cavity cancer. The table came from immunoSEQ multiplex PCR; TCRdb's copy has only in-frame clones and leaves some out. Of around 81,000 clones detected, more than 80% appear once; the ten largest clones hold about 3.4%. The sample was PBMCs, taken before nivolumab (anti-PD-1) treatment. All receptors come from a person between 40 and 79 years old with oral cavity squamous cell carcinoma.

The chain couples TRBV6-5 to TRBJ1-2; tentative D call: TRBD1 (5 bases). V lost 2 bases to trimming and J lost 2 bases, with 15 bases between them. Germline-derived CDR1 and CDR2 are MNHEY and SVGAGI. The CDR3 runs 16 residues. This chain's CDR3 is CASSYGSGAGNYGYTF. CDR3 DNA sequence: TGTGCCAGCAGTTACGGGTCCGGGGCGGGAAACTATGGCTACACCTTC.

V and J are TRBV5-1 and TRBJ2-2, with D possibly being TRBD1 or TRBD2 (5 bases each). The CDR3 is made up of 15 amino acids. Trimming pared 2 bases from V and 5 bases from J, leaving 13 bases between. CDR1 SGHRS and CDR2 YFSETQ come from the germline V gene. CDR3 loop: CASSFRGPGTGELFF. For the CDR3, the DNA is TGCGCCAGCAGCTTCCGGGGCCCAGGAACCGGGGAGCTGTTTTTT. Full variable domain (missing parts from reference TRBV5-1 and TRBJ2-2): KAGVTQTPRYLIKTRGQQVTLSCSPISGHRSVSWYQQTPGQGLQFLFEYFSETQRNKGNFPGRFSGRQFSNSRSEMNVSTLELGDSALYLCASSFRGPGTGELFFGEGSRLTVL.

The chain has TRBV5-1 and TRBJ1-5, with D unclear. In germline, CDR1 is SGHRS, CDR2 YFSETQ. CDR3 length equals 15 residues. Trimming shortened V by 2 bases and J by 3 bases, and 12 bases separated the two germline ends. The CDR3 DNA reads as TGCGCCAGCAGCTTTGGAGGTGGGGACAATCAGCCCCAGCATTTT. It codes for CASSFGGGDNQPQHF.

V gene TRBV2 combines with J gene TRBJ1-1; D remains ambiguous. Between the trimmed V and J ends, which lost 7 bases and 4 bases, there was a span of 16 bases. The CDR3 contains 14 residues. Germline V CDR1 and CDR2: SNHLY, FYNNEI. The CDR3 DNA is TGTGCCAGCACCGCCGGGCCCTCGGGCACTGAAGCTTTCTTT. Translated: CASTAGPSGTEAFF.

This chain uses TRBV6-1 with TRBJ2-5; the D gene is possibly TRBD1 (6 bases). The CDR3 is 15 residues long. Looked up from germline, CDR1 is MNHNS and CDR2 is SASEGT. V was cut by 8 bases and J by 4 bases, with 20 bases left in between. CDR3 in amino acids: CASRPIQGSGETQYF. CDR3 sequence (DNA): TGTGCCAGCCGGCCCATACAGGGCTCTGGAGAGACCCAGTACTTC.

V usage is TRBV10-1 and J usage is TRBJ2-1; 11 nucleotides agree with TRBD2. V lost 9 bases and J lost 9; bases outside the gene matches: 16. CDR1 is WNHNN and CDR2 is SYGVQD in the germline V gene (reference sequence). The CDR3 consists of 16 residues. The CDR3 sequence is CARRPPQLAGEGEQFF. The CDR3 coding sequence is TGCGCCAGGCGCCCCCCCCAACTAGCGGGAGAGGGTGAGCAGTTCTTC.

This clone came up a few times. V gene TRBV2 combines with J gene TRBJ2-5; 7 positions match TRBD1. This CDR3 has 13 residues. With V trimmed by 4 bases and J by 5 bases, 4 bases remained unmatched. Germline-derived CDR1 and CDR2 are SNHLY and FYNNEI. CDR3 amino acids: CASSVETGETQYF. DNA of the CDR3: TGTGCCAGCAGTGTAGAGACAGGGGAGACCCAGTACTTC.

This rearrangement joins TRBV6-6 to TRBJ1-2; tentative D call: TRBD1 (5 bases). There are 14 residues in the CDR3. Trimming cost V 6 bases and J 3 bases, with 14 bases left between them. Germline loops: CDR1 MNHNY, CDR2 SVGAGI (reference sequence). CDR3 amino acids: CASRSSRGDYGYTF. CDR3 DNA sequence: TGTGCCAGCAGATCCTCGAGGGGAGACTATGGCTACACCTTC.

The genes are TRBV11-3 and TRBJ2-1; 14 nucleotides agree with TRBD2. CDR3 length: 15 amino acids. Germline V CDR1 and CDR2: SGHNT, YENEEA. Trimming cost V 5 bases and J 6 bases; bases outside gene matches: 3. The CDR3 DNA reads TGTGCCAGCAGCCCCGGGACTAGCGGGAGCAATGAGCAGTTCTTC. It specifies CASSPGTSGSNEQFF.

The CDR3 protein is CASSSYRGSNQPQHF. CDR3 bases: TGTGCCAGTAGTAGCTACAGGGGATCCAATCAGCCCCAGCATTTT. This chain joins TRBV19 and TRBJ1-5, with 7 bases aligning to TRBD1. Germline CDR1 reads LNHDA; CDR2 reads SQIVND (reference sequence). The V segment lost 4 bases and the J segment 3 bases; nucleotides outside the gene matches: 6. This CDR3 is built from 15 residues. Using reference TRBV19 and TRBJ1-5 for the parts outside the CDR3, the full variable domain is DGGITQSPKYLFRKEGQNVTLSCEQNLNHDAMYWYRQDPGQGLRLIYYSQIVNDFQKGDIAEGYSVSREKKESFPLTVTSAQKNPTAFYLCASSSYRGSNQPQHFGDGTRLSIL.